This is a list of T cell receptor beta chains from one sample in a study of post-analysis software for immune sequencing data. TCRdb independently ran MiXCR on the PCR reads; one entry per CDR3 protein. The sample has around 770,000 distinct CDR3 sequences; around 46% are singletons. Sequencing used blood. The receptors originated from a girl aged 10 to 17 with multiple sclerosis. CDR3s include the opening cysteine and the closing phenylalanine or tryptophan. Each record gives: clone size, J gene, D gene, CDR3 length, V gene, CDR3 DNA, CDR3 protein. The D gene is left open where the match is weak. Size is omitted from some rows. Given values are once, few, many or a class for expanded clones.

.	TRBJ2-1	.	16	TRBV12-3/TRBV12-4	TGTGCCAGCAGTTTCGGGAGTGCCGTCTCCTACAATGAGCAGTTCTTC	CASSFGSAVSYNEQFF
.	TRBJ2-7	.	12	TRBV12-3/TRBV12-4	TGTGCCAGCAGTCTGTTAATTGGCGAGCAGTACTTC	CASSLLIGEQYF
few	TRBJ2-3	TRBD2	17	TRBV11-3	TGTGCCAGCAGCTCTAGCCTAACTAGCGGGATGCCAGATACGCAGTATTTT	CASSSSLTSGMPDTQYF
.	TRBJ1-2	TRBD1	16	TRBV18	TGTGCCAGCTCACCCCGGACAGGGACCCTTAACTATGGCTACACCTTC	CASSPRTGTLNYGYTF
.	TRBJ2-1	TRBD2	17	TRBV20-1	TGCAGTGCTAGAGATGGGGGACTAGCGGGAGGGCCGGGTGAGCAGTTCTTC	CSARDGGLAGGPGEQFF
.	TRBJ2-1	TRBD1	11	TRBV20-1	TGCAGTGCCCGACAGGGCGCCCGTACGTTCTTC	CSARQGARTFF
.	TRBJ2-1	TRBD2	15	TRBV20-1	TGCAGTGCTAGTCTAGGACTAGTCCCCTACAATGAGCAGTTCTTC	CSASLGLVPYNEQFF
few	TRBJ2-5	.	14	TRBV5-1	TGCGCCAGCAGCTTGAGTCGGATCCAAGAGACCCAGTACTTC	CASSLSRIQETQYF
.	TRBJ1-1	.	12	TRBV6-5	TGTGCCAGCTCACAGGTGCCCGGTGAAGCTTTCTTT	CASSQVPGEAFF
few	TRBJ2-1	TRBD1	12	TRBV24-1	TGTGCCACCAGTGATTTCCGGGACAGTCAGTTCTTC	CATSDFRDSQFF
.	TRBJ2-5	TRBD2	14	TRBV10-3	TGTGCCATCGGATCACTAGCGGGGGAAGAGACCCAGTACTTC	CAIGSLAGEETQYF
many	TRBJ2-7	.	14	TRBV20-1	TGCAGTGCTAGAGTGGGAGGGGGTACCTACGAGCAGTACTTC	CSARVGGGTYEQYF
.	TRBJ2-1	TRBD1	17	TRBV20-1	TGCAGTGCTAGAGATTGGGACAGGGCTGTGTACGACAATGAGCAGTTCTTC	CSARDWDRAVYDNEQFF
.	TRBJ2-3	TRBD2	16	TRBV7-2	TGTGCCAGCAGCCCTGCTAGCGGGGGGTTCACAGATACGCAGTATTTT	CASSPASGGFTDTQYF
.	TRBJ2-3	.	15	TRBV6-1	TGTGCCAGCAGGGAATCGGGACATATCACAGATACGCAGTATTTT	CASRESGHITDTQYF
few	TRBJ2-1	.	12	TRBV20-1	TGCAGTGCCGCCGACCTTTACAATGAGCAGTTCTTC	CSAADLYNEQFF
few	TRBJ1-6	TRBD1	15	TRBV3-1	TGTGCCAGCAGCCCCCGGGACAGGGGTAATTCACCCCTCCACTTT	CASSPRDRGNSPLHF
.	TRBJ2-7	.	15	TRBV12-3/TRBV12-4	TGTGCCAGCAGGCCTAATGGACCCTTCTCCTACGAGCAGTACTTC	CASRPNGPFSYEQYF
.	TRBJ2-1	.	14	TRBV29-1	TGCAGCGCTGAGCACGAGATGACCTACAATGAGCAGTTCTTC	CSAEHEMTYNEQFF
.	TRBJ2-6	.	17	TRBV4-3	TGCGCCAGCAGCCAAGAAGTACACATCACTGGGGCCAACGTCCTGACTTTC	CASSQEVHITGANVLTF
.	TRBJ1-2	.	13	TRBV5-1	TGCGCCAGCAGCTTGCGGGGAGACTATGGCTGCACCTTC	CASSLRGDYGCTF
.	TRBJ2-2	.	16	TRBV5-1	TGCGCCAGCAGCCTCTCTTGGCAGGTGAACACCGGGGAGCTGTTTTTT	CASSLSWQVNTGELFF
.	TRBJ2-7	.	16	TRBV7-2	TGTGCCAGCAGCTTAGTGCCGGGAAGCTATACGTACGAGCAGTACTTC	CASSLVPGSYTYEQYF
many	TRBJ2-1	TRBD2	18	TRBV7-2	TGTGCCAGCAGCTTAGTTAGCGGGAGGCCTAGCTCCTACAATGAGCAGTTCTTC	CASSLVSGRPSSYNEQFF
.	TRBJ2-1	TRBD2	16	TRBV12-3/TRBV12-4	TGTGCCAGCAGTTTATCGGCGGGAGGGCCGAGAAATGAGCAGTTCTTC	CASSLSAGGPRNEQFF
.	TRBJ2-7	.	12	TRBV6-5	TGTGCCAGCAGTTACGGGTGGGTCGAGCAGTACTTC	CASSYGWVEQYF
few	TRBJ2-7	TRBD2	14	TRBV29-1	TGCAGCGTTGAATTGGGGACTAGCTCCTACGAGCAGTACTTC	CSVELGTSSYEQYF
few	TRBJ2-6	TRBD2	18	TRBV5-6	TGTGCCAGCAGCGGAGGACTAGCGGGAGTTGGTGGGGCCAACGTCCTGACTTTC	CASSGGLAGVGGANVLTF
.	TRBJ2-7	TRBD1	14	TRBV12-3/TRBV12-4	TGTGCCAGCAGATCCCAGGGGGCCTCTTACGAGCAGTACTTC	CASRSQGASYEQYF
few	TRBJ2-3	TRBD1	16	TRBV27	TGTGCCAGCAGTTCGGGACAGGAACACCCCCCAGATACGCAGTATTTT	CASSSGQEHPPDTQYF
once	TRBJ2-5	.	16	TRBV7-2	TGTGCCGGCAGCATCCGTCCTAGGGCCCTGGGGGAGACCCAGTACTTC	CAGSIRPRALGETQYF
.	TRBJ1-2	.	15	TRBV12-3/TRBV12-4	TGTGCCAGCAGTTTAGCCGCAAAGGACGGCTATGGCTACACCTTC	CASSLAAKDGYGYTF
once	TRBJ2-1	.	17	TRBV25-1	TGTGCCAGCAGTGCGGGTGGGGGCCCGAGCTCCTACAATGAGCAGTTCTTC	CASSAGGGPSSYNEQFF
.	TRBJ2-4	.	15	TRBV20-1	TGCAGTGCTTCGACTAGACTTTTAGCCAAAAACATTCAGTACTTC	CSASTRLLAKNIQYF
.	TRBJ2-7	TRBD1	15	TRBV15	TGTGCCACCAGCAGACGGGGACAGGGAATCTACGAGCAGTACTTC	CATSRRGQGIYEQYF
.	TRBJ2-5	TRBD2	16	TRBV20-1	TGCAGTGCTAGGGATTTGGGACTAGCGGACCAAGAGACCCAGTACTTC	CSARDLGLADQETQYF
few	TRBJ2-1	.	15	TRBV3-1	TGTGCCAGCAGCCCGGGATGGGGGGGCTTTGGTGAGCAGTTCTTC	CASSPGWGGFGEQFF
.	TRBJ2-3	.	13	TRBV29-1	TGCAGCGTTGAAGAGGGTTTTTCAGATACGCAGTATTTT	CSVEEGFSDTQYF
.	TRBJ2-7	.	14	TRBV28	TGTGCCAGCAGTTTAGTGGCGGGCAGGGATGAGCAGTACTTC	CASSLVAGRDEQYF
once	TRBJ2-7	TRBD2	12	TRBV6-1	TGTGCCAGCAGTGAAGCAGGGAGGGGAAAGTACTTC	CASSEAGRGKYF
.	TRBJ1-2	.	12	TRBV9	TGTGCCAGCAGCGCAGGGTCGGAGGGCTACACCTTC	CASSAGSEGYTF
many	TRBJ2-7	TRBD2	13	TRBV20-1	TGCAGTGCTCTAGGACTAGCGGGCGACGAGCAGTACTTC	CSALGLAGDEQYF
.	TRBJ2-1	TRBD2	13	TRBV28	TGTGCCAGCGGGGACTATTTATACAATGAGCAGTTCTTC	CASGDYLYNEQFF